This record covers a single T cell receptor beta chain. Its cognate antigen is unknown. CDR1 and CDR2 from the germline V gene are MDHEN and SYDVKM. The CDR3 extends over 14 amino acids. V lost 7 bases to trimming and J lost 0 bases, with 12 bases between them. This specimen comes from a study of cytomegalovirus exposure and HLA in healthy donors. Study-wide findings and caveats: Later analysis identified a missense DCLRE1C variant that was linked to TCR beta V- and J-gene trimming.

This PCR relied on a set of 60 Vbeta primers and 13 Jbeta primers. TCRdb's table, derived via immunoSEQ multiplex PCR, lists solely in-frame clones and lacks some. The table shows approximately 150,000 clones, with 77% occurring only once. The chain employs TRBV28 and TRBJ1-1; TRBD1 might be the D (5 bases). The TCR originated in a young man in good health and CMV-seropositive. Sequenced material: PBMCs. For the CDR3, the DNA is TGTGCCAGCAATCCCCAGGGCATGAACACTGAAGCTTTCTTT. The encoded protein is CASNPQGMNTEAFF.